The 31 T cell receptor beta chains below come from one sample, sequenced in a study of regulatory T cells in long-lasting Graves disease (dated by TCRdb to 2020 to 2022). The time point label corresponds to: newly diagnosed GD, antithyroid drugs for less than 3 months. For both TCR sequencing and RNA sequencing, RNA was extracted from PBMCs using TRIzol. The library was built by means of multiplex PCR. The sequencer was an Illumina HiSeq 4000. CDR3 regions were amplified by Arm-PCR with iRepertoire HTBI primers to construct TCR beta libraries. Clones were called with MiXCR by TCRdb after fastp trimmed the public reads at Q25, and only in-frame beta chains were retained. Rows with a matching CDR3 protein are joined into one entry that keeps the most common DNA and genes. This sample has about 540,000 distinct CDR3 sequences in its table, and about 14% of those were observed once. In total, the top ten clones hold roughly a tenth of the sample.

These same records also appear under a second study, on T cells in Graves' hyperthyroidism and ophthalmopathy.

The sequencing used peripheral blood mononuclear cells (PBMCs), collected at new diagnosis, from a patient treated with antithyroid drugs. These receptors originate from a man in his thirties or forties with Graves disease. Donor details come from another sample of the same person, matched by shared clones.

With regard to this clonotype: A much larger clone sits a single nucleotide away, making a read error possible. This chain joins TRBV2 and TRBJ1-1, with D hard to call. Germline CDR1 SNHLY, CDR2 FYNNEI. The CDR3 is 11 amino acids. In DNA form, the CDR3 reads TGTGCCAGCAGACCGGGAGTTGAAGCTTCCTTT. Protein sequence: CASRPGVEASF.

This clonotype came up a few times. This chain uses TRBV5-1 with TRBJ1-2; the D is unclear. V shed 5 bases and J shed 0 bases, with 14 bases lying between them. The CDR3 runs to 15 residues. The germline V gene encodes CDR1 SGHRS and CDR2 YFSETQ. CDR3 nucleotides: TGCGCCAGCAGTAATGAGGCAGTAGCTAACTATGGCTACACCTTC. Amino acids: CASSNEAVANYGYTF.

In its sample, this clonotype was seen a few times. The genes are TRBV6-5 and TRBJ2-1, with 7 nucleotides matching TRBD2. Trimming cost V 2 bases and J 2 bases; bases outside gene matches: 3. This CDR3 spans 15 amino acids. Germline V gene sequence: CDR1 MNHEY, CDR2 SVGAGI. The CDR3 loop is CASSYAGVAYNEQFF. The DNA for the CDR3 is TGTGCCAGCAGTTACGCGGGAGTAGCCTACAATGAGCAGTTCTTC.

This clonotype was observed at least ten times. The chain combines TRBV7-3 with TRBJ1-1, with D uncertain. This CDR3 is built from 13 residues. V lost 3 bases and J 1 base, leaving 6 bases between the germline ends. CDR1 SGHTA and CDR2 FQGTGA come from the germline V gene. CDR3 residues: CASSFSPNTEAFF. CDR3 bases: TGTGCCAGCAGCTTCTCCCCGAACACTGAAGCTTTCTTT.

The table lists this clonotype with many counts. This chain links TRBV11-2 with TRBJ1-3; perhaps TRBD1 as D (5 bases). V shed 2 bases and J shed 4 bases, with 12 bases lying between them. This CDR3 contains 15 residues. CDR1 and CDR2 (germline): SGHAT, FQNNGV. The CDR3 DNA reads as TGTGCCAGCAGCTTAACTGGGACCGTAGGAAACACCATATATTTT. This codes for CASSLTGTVGNTIYF.

This sequence joins TRBV12-3 or TRBV12-4 and TRBJ1-2; maybe TRBD1 (5 bases). This CDR3 is 13 amino acids long. V was trimmed by 6 bases and J by 8 bases, leaving 16 bases between them. CDR3 protein: CASSFGGRAGYTF. CDR3 nucleotides: TGTGCCAGCAGCTTCGGGGGACGTGCGGGCTACACCTTC.

This clonotype was seen repeatedly, ten times or more. The chain joins TRBV12-3 or TRBV12-4 to TRBJ2-2; 10 bases align to TRBD2. V shed 7 bases, J shed 4 bases, and the junction held 6 bases outside the gene matches. This CDR3 comprises 15 residues. For the CDR3, the DNA is TGTGCCAGCAAGGTAGCGGGAGGTACCACCGGGGAGCTGTTTTTT. It translates to CASKVAGGTTGELFF.

This clonotype was observed a handful of times. A far larger clone lies a single base away; this is likely a read error. This rearrangement joins TRBV12-3 or TRBV12-4 to TRBJ2-7; D is undetermined. Between the trimmed V and J ends, which lost 2 bases and 7 bases, there was a span of 6 bases. CDR3 length equals 11 residues. CDR3 region: CASSLRAEQYF. The CDR3 DNA reads TGTGCCAGCAGTTTAAGGGCTGAGCAGTACTTC.

This clonotype was seen only a few times. The chain has TRBV12-5 and TRBJ2-7; D not resolved. This CDR3 comprises 13 residues. The V and J ends lost 1 base and 3 bases respectively, with 7 bases between them. The germline V gene encodes CDR1 LGHNT and CDR2 FRNRAP. CDR3 protein: CASGLGSLYEQYF. CDR3 nucleotides: TGTGCTAGTGGTTTGGGTAGCCTCTACGAGCAGTACTTC.

This clonotype was seen a handful of times. The V and J genes are TRBV5-6 and TRBJ2-1, with 12 bases identical to TRBD2. Germline CDR1 SGHDT, CDR2 YYEEEE. Losses at the gene ends were 2 bases for V and 6 bases for J; bases not matched to a gene: 3. This CDR3 has 15 residues. The CDR3: CASSFLAGGRNEQFF. CDR3 in DNA: TGTGCCAGCAGCTTTCTAGCGGGAGGGCGCAATGAGCAGTTCTTC.

In its sample, this clonotype was seen a few times. The chain joins TRBV12-3 or TRBV12-4 to TRBJ2-3; tentatively, D is TRBD1 or TRBD2 (5 bases each). Deletions cut 3 bases from V and 8 bases from J, with 9 bases between. The CDR3 has 12 residues. The CDR3, as DNA: TGTGCCAGCAGTTTCACGAGGGGTACGCAGTATTTT. Residues: CASSFTRGTQYF.

The table lists this clonotype with a few counts. A much larger clone differs by one base, so this may be a read error. The rearrangement links TRBV2 to TRBJ2-7, with 7 bases that match TRBD2. The J segment lost 0 bases and the V segment lost 11 bases, leaving 10 bases of the junction unmatched. The CDR3 runs 14 residues. Germline CDR1 and CDR2: SNHLY and FYNNEI. CDR3 bases: TGTGCCGGCACCCATAGCGGGTTCTCCTACGAGCAGTACTTC. Translated: CAGTHSGFSYEQYF.

This clonotype was detected only a few times. The chain uses TRBV12-3 or TRBV12-4 and TRBJ2-4, with D possibly matching TRBD2 (6 bases). V was trimmed by 8 bases and J by 6 bases, leaving 11 bases between them. CDR3 length: 12 amino acids. The CDR3 reads CASGQGGNIQYF. Written as DNA, the CDR3 is TGTGCCAGCGGCCAGGGAGGAAACATTCAGTACTTC.

This clonotype was counted at least ten times. The rearrangement joins TRBV12-3 or TRBV12-4 to TRBJ1-4, with 7 positions matching TRBD1. The V segment lost 6 bases and the J segment 7 bases; nucleotides outside the gene matches: 17. This CDR3 is built from 17 residues. The DNA of the CDR3 is TGTGCCAGCAGAAGAATAACCGGGACAGAGGGAGGTGAAAAACTGTTTTTT. Amino acids: CASRRITGTEGGEKLFF.

This clonotype occurred a few times. The J gene is TRBJ2-2, the V gene TRBV24-1, with D possibly matching TRBD2 (5 bases). Looked up from germline, CDR1 is KGHDR and CDR2 is SFDVKD. The CDR3 totals 17 residues. V gave up 0 bases and J gave up 0 bases, with 10 bases separating them. CDR3 coding DNA: TGTGCCACCAGTGATTTGGCGACGGGGTCGAACACCGGGGAGCTGTTTTTT. It is translated as CATSDLATGSNTGELFF.

A few counts support this clonotype. The chain combines TRBV5-4 with TRBJ1-2, with D perhaps TRBD1 (5 bases). This CDR3 has 16 amino acids. The V and J ends lost 4 bases and 7 bases respectively, with 23 bases between them. The germline gives CDR1 SGHNT, CDR2 YYREEE (reference sequence). The DNA for the CDR3 is TGTGCCAGCAGCCCAGACCCTCGAAGGAAAAGGGGTGGCTACACCTTC. Protein sequence: CASSPDPRRKRGGYTF.

This clonotype was recorded many times. The chain has TRBV7-2 and TRBJ1-2, with TRBD1 matching 7 bases. CDR3 length equals 14 residues. Germline V gene sequence: CDR1 SGHTA, CDR2 FQGNSA. V dropped 2 bases and J dropped 3; count of bases not matched to a gene: 3. CDR3 residues: CASSLQGDHYGYTF. DNA of the CDR3: TGTGCCAGCAGCTTACAGGGGGATCACTATGGCTACACCTTC.

Many counts were recorded for this clonotype. The chain employs TRBV7-9 and TRBJ2-5, with 8 nucleotides matching TRBD1. Trimming cost V 4 bases and J 6 bases; bases outside gene matches: 10. CDR3 length equals 15 residues. Germline assignment: CDR1 SEHNR and CDR2 FQNEAQ (reference sequence). CDR3 sequence (DNA): TGTGCCAGCAGCTCCACTTACCGACAGGGGAAGACCCAGTACTTC. This sequence encodes CASSSTYRQGKTQYF.

There are many counts of this clonotype. This chain uses TRBV20-1 with TRBJ2-7; 7 bases fit TRBD2. The junction had 11 bases not matched to a gene; V was cut back by 5 bases and J by 7 bases. The CDR3 covers 13 residues. Germline V gene data show CDR1 as DFQATT and CDR2 as SNEGSKA (reference sequence). The CDR3 spells CSARGQGGLEQYF. The CDR3 nucleotides read TGCAGTGCTCGCGGGCAGGGAGGGTTGGAGCAGTACTTC.

This rearrangement joins TRBV7-9 to TRBJ1-2; tentative D call: TRBD1 (5 bases). The CDR3 has 15 amino acids. CDR1 SEHNR and CDR2 FQNEAQ come from the germline V gene (reference sequence). With 8 bases removed from V and 6 bases from J, the gap between germline ends came to 22 bases. CDR3 sequence (DNA): TGTGCCAGCTCCCACCGGAGGGGCTCGACGGATGGCTACACCTTC. Its protein product is CASSHRRGSTDGYTF. Looking up the rest from reference TRBV7-9 and TRBJ1-2 gives the full variable domain: DTGVSQNPRHKITKRGQNVTFRCDPISEHNRLYWYRQTLGQGPEFLTYFQNEAQLEKSRLLSDRFSAERPKGSFSTLEIQRTEQGDSAMYLCASSHRRGSTDGYTFGSGTRLTVV.

This clonotype has a count of ten or more. V and J are TRBV28 and TRBJ2-2; D is unresolved. This CDR3 region has 13 residues. CDR1 is MDHEN, CDR2 SYDVKM, per germline. Trimming removed 4 bases from V and 6 bases from J, with 9 bases in between. The CDR3 loop is CASSSPVPGELFF. CDR3 nucleotides: TGTGCCAGCAGTTCCCCGGTCCCCGGGGAGCTGTTTTTT.

This clonotype was observed many times. The chain is built from TRBV30 and TRBJ2-2; D assignment may be TRBD1 or TRBD2 (5 bases each). With 0 bases removed from V and 6 bases from J, the gap between germline ends came to 5 bases. This CDR3 spans 12 amino acids. CDR1 is GTSNPN and CDR2 is SVGIG in the germline V gene (reference sequence). The DNA for the CDR3 is TGTGCCTGGAGTGTGGGGGCCGGGGAGCTGTTTTTT. It codes for CAWSVGAGELFF.

The table lists this clonotype with many counts. This rearrangement joins TRBV15 to TRBJ2-3; D gene ambiguous. The V and J ends lost 6 bases and 4 bases respectively, with 14 bases between them. The CDR3 has 14 amino acids. The germline gives CDR1 LNHNV, CDR2 YYDKDF (reference sequence). The CDR3 coding sequence is TGTGCCACCAGTCTTTCTAGGCCCCCAGATACGCAGTATTTT. Encoded protein: CATSLSRPPDTQYF.

This clonotype was detected many times. The V and J genes are TRBV19 and TRBJ1-5; a possible D gene is TRBD1 (6 bases). The V end was cut by 7 bases, the J end by 3 bases, with 13 bases between. This CDR3 contains 14 residues. Germline loops: CDR1 LNHDA, CDR2 SQIVND (reference sequence). The CDR3 sequence: CASTGQGNNQPQHF. CDR3 sequence (DNA): TGTGCCAGTACTGGTCAGGGGAACAATCAGCCCCAGCATTTT. The entire variable domain, with the rest obtained from reference TRBV19 and TRBJ1-5, is as follows: DGGITQSPKYLFRKEGQNVTLSCEQNLNHDAMYWYRQDPGQGLRLIYYSQIVNDFQKGDIAEGYSVSREKKESFPLTVTSAQKNPTAFYLCASTGQGNNQPQHFGDGTRLSIL.

Ten or more counts support this clonotype. The chain combines TRBV20-1 with TRBJ2-3; D gene unclear. V dropped 3 bases and J dropped 1 base, with 11 bases sitting between them. The germline CDR1 and CDR2 sequences are DFQATT and SNEGSKA (reference sequence). This CDR3 is 14 amino acids long. CDR3 DNA: TGCAGTGCTAGCCAAGACCCCGGCACAGATACGCAGTATTTT. This gives the protein CSASQDPGTDTQYF.

Turning to this clonotype: One end of the junction fails to match germline, which may point to a read error. The chain links TRBV7-8 to TRBJ2-7, with TRBD2 matching 11 bases. In germline, CDR1 is SGHVS, CDR2 FQNEAQ. The CDR3 spans 14 residues. CDR3: CASSPGMGLAVGGF. CDR3 in DNA: TGTGCCAGCAGCCCGGGGATGGGACTAGCGGTCGGGGGCTTC.

This clonotype has at least ten counts. The chain employs TRBV30 and TRBJ2-7, with 9 nucleotides matching TRBD2. Germline assignment: CDR1 GTSNPN and CDR2 SVGIG (reference sequence). The V and J ends lost 1 base and 5 bases, in that order; junction bases with no gene match: 3. This CDR3 has 13 amino acids. CDR3 loop: CAWSGGRANEQYF. CDR3 sequence (DNA): TGTGCCTGGAGTGGCGGGAGGGCAAACGAGCAGTACTTC.

This clonotype was seen many times. This rearrangement joins TRBV5-1 to TRBJ1-5; the D gene is possibly TRBD1 (5 bases). This CDR3 region has 15 residues. The germline V gene encodes CDR1 SGHRS and CDR2 YFSETQ. Trimming left V 1 base short and J 4 bases short, with 12 bases between. The CDR3 sequence: CASSLWQGSNQPQHF. The CDR3 DNA reads TGCGCCAGCAGCTTGTGGCAGGGTAGTAATCAGCCCCAGCATTTT.

Note on this clonotype: A single base is all that separates this from a far larger clone, so a read error is likely. This chain uses TRBV7-3 with TRBJ2-1, with 9 bases aligning to TRBD1. The CDR3 length is 14 residues. With 5 bases clipped from V and 8 bases from J, the junction kept 7 bases outside the gene matches. Germline CDR1 and CDR2: SGHTA and FQGTGA. The CDR3 DNA reads as TGTGCCAGCAGCCAAGGCGGACAGGGGCATGAGCAGTTCTTC. It is translated as CASSQGGQGHEQFF. Drawing the rest from reference TRBV7-3 and TRBJ2-1, the complete variable domain is GAGVSQTPSNKVTEKGKYVELRCDPISGHTALYWYRQSLGQGPEFLIYFQGTGAADDSGLPNDRFFAVRPEGSVSTLKIQRTERGDSAVYLCASSQGGQGHEQFFGPGTRLTVL.

Worth noting for this clonotype: A far larger clone is a single base away, which makes a read error likely. The chain combines TRBV6-1 with TRBJ2-4; D possibly corresponds to TRBD1 (5 bases). Germline values: CDR1 MNHNS, CDR2 SASEGT. Trimming removed 5 bases at V and 10 bases at J, with 18 bases between. This CDR3 is 14 amino acids long. DNA for the CDR3: TGTGCCAGCAGTCCAGGACATGGCGTGGGGATTCAGTACTTC. This codes for CASSPGHGVGIQYF.

This clonotype was observed a few times. The chain uses TRBV6-1 and TRBJ1-5; the D gene is possibly TRBD1 (5 bases). The CDR3 consists of 16 residues. Looked up from germline, CDR1 is MNHNS and CDR2 is SASEGT. The ends were cut back, 6 bases at V and 4 bases at J, with 19 bases in the middle. The CDR3 reads CASRPGRSFRNQPQHF. The CDR3 DNA is TGTGCCAGCAGACCGGGACGGTCCTTTAGGAATCAGCCCCAGCATTTT.